Reported below is one T cell receptor beta chain. The sample comes from a study of identifying expanded T cells in peripheral blood. Repertoires were generated with immunoSEQ multiplex PCR, while TCRdb's copy carries only in-frame clones and drops some. This sample has about 94,000 clones; around 90% occur once, and the top ten carry 5.5% to 6%. Germline CDR1 and CDR2: SGHRS and YFSETQ. The CDR3 runs 14 residues. V was trimmed by 4 bases and J by 2 bases, leaving 12 bases between them. The sequencing input was blood. The chain has TRBV5-1 and TRBJ1-1; D is undetermined. The TCR comes from a person between 18 and 75 years old in good health. Here the CDR3 DNA reads TGCGCCAGCAGCCCCCTTGGAGGCAACACTGAAGCTTTCTTT. Protein product: CASSPLGGNTEAFF.